This TCR beta chain was identified in a study of blood T cell repertoires in COVID-19. Measured with immunoSEQ multiplex PCR; TCRdb has only the in-frame clones, and not every one. The sample contains 200,000 to 300,000 clones, roughly 84% of which appear only once. The V gene lost 2 bases and the J gene lost 1 base, with 11 bases spanning the gap. This CDR3 spans 15 amino acids. V usage is TRBV6-7 and J usage is TRBJ1-1; D ambiguous. TRBV6-7 is sorted into the ORF group, with uncertain function. The sequence was collected from a man aged 55-75 years with acute or convalescent COVID-19. Sample: peripheral blood. The CDR3 loop reads CASSYVDAGNTEAFF. Written as DNA, the CDR3 is TGTGCCAGCAGTTACGTGGACGCGGGGAACACTGAAGCTTTCTTT.